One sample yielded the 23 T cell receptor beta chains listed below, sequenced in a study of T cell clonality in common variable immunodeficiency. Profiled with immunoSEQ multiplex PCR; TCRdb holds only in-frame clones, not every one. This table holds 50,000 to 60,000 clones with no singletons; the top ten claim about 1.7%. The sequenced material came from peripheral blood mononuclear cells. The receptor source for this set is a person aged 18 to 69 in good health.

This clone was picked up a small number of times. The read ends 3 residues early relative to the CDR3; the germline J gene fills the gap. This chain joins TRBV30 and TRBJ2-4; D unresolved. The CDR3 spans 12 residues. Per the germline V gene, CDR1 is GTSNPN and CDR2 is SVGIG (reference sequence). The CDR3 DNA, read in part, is TGTGCCTGGAGCCGTACGGGTTATGGT. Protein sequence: CAWSRTGYG. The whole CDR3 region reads CAWSRTGYGQYF.

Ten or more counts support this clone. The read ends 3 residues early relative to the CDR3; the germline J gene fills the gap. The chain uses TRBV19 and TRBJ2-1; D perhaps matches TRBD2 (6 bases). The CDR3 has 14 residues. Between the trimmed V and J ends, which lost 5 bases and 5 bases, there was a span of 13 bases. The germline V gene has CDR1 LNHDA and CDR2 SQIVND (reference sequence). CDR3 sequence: CASSSLASNNEQFF. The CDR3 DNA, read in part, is TGTGCCAGTAGTTCGCTAGCGTCTAACAATGAG.

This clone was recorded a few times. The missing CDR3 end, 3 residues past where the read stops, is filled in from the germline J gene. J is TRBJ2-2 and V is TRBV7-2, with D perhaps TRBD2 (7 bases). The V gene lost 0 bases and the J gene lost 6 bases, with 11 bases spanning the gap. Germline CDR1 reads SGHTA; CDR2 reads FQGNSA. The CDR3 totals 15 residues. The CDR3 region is CASSLAGGPAGELFF. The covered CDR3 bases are TGTGCCAGCAGCTTAGCGGGGGGGCCAGCCGGGGAG.

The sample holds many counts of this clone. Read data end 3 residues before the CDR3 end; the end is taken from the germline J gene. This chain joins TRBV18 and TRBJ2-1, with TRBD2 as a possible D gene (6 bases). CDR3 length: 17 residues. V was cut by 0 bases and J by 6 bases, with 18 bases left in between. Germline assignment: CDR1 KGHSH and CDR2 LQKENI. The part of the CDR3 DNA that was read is TGTGCCAGCTCACCACCCTTTTTACTAGCCCATATCAATGAG. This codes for CASSPPFLLAHINE. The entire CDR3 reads CASSPPFLLAHINEQFF.

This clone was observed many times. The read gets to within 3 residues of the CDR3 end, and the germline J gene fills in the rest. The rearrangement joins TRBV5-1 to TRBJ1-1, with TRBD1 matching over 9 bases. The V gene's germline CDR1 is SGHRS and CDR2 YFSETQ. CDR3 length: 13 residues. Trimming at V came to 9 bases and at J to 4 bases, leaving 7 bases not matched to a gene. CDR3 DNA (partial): TGCGCCACCGGACAGGACAGGGGCACTGAA. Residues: CATGQDRGTE. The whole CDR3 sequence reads CATGQDRGTEAFF.

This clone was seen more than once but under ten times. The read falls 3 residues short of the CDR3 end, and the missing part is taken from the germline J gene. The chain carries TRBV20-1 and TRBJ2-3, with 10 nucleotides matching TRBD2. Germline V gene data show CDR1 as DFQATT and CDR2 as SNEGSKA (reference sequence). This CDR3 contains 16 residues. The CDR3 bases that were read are TGCAGTGCTAGTGCGCTAGCGGGGGTTCTCCAAGAGACG. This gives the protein CSASALAGVLQET. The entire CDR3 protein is CSASALAGVLQETQYF.

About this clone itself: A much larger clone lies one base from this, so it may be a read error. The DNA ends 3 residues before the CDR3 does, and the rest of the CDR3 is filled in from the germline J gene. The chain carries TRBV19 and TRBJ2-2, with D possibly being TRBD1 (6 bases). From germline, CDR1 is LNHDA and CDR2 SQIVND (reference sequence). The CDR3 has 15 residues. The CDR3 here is CASSTDRSGANVLFF. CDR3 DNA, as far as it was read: TGTGCCAGTAGTACCGACAGGTCTGGGGCCAACGTG. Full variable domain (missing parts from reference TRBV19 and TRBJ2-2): DGGITQSPKYLFRKEGQNVTLSCEQNLNHDAMYWYRQDPGQGLRLIYYSQIVNDFQKGDIAEGYSVSREKKESFPLTVTSAQKNPTAFYLCASSTDRSGANVLFFGEGSRLTVL.

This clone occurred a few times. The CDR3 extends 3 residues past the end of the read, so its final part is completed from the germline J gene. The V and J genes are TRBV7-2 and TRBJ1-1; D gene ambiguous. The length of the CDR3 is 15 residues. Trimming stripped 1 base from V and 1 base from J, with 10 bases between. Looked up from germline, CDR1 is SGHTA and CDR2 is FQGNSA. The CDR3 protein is CASSLVSQENTEAFF. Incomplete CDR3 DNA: TGTGCCAGCAGCTTAGTATCCCAGGAGAACACTGAA. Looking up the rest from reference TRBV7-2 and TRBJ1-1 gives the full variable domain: GAGVSQSPSNKVTEKGKDVELRCDPISGHTALYWYRQSLGQGLEFLIYFQGNSAPDKSGLPSDRFSAERTGGSVSTLTIQRTQQEDSAVYLCASSLVSQENTEAFFGQGTRLTVV.

Partial CDR3 DNA: TGTGCCAGCTCACAATCCGGGACGGGACTTTATAATACCTTGGGG. This encodes CASSQSGTGLYNTLG. The whole CDR3 is CASSQSGTGLYNTLGAFF. This chain connects TRBV18 to TRBJ1-1, with a weak D call TRBD1 (5 bases). The read comes to an end 3 residues before the CDR3 does, leaving the germline J gene to fill in the end. This CDR3 has 18 amino acids. From germline, CDR1 is KGHSH and CDR2 LQKENI.

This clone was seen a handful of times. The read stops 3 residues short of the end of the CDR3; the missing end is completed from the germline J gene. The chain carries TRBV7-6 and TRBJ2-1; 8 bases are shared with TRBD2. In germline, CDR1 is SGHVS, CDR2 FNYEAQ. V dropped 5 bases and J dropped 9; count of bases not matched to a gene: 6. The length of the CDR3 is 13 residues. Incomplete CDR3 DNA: TGTGCCAGCAGCCCGGGACTAGGGAGTGAG. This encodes CASSPGLGSE. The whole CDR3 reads CASSPGLGSEQFF.

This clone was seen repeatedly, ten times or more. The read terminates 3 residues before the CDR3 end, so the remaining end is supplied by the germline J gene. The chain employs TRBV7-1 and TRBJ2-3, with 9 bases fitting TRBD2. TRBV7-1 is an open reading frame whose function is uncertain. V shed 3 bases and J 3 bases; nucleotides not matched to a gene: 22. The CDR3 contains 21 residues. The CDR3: CASSSLRTTESSGSYTDTQYF. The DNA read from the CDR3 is TGTGCCAGCAGCTCGCTACGGACCACCGAGAGTAGCGGGAGCTATACAGATACG.

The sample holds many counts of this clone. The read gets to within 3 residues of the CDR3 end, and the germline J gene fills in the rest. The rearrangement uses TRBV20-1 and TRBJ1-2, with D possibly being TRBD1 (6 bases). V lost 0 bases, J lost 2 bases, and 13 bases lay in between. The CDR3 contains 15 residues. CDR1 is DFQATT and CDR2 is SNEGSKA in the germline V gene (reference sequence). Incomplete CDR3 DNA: TGCAGTGCTAGAGACCCAAACGGACAGAACTATGGC. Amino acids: CSARDPNGQNYG. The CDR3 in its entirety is CSARDPNGQNYGYTF.

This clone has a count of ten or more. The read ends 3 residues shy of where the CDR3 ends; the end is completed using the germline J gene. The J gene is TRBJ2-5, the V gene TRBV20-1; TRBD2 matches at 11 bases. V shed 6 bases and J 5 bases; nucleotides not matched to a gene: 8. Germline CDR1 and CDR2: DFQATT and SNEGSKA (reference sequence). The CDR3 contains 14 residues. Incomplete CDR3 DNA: TGCAGTGCCAGTAGCGGGGGGGCCCGGGAGACC. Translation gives CSASSGGARET. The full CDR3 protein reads CSASSGGARETQYF.

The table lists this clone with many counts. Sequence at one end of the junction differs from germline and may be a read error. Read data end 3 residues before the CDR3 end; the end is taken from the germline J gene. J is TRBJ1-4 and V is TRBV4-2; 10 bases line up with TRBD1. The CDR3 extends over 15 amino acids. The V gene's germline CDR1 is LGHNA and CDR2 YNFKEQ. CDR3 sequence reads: CASSQTGGLREKLFF. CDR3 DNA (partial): TGCGCCAGCAGCCAGACAGGGGGCTTGCGGGAAAAA.

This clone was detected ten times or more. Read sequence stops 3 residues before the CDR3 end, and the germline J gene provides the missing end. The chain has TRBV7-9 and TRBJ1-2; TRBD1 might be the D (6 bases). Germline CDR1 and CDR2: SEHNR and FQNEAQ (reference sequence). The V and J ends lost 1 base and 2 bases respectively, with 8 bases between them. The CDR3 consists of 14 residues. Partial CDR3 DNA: TGTGCCAGCAGCTTAGTGGGGGCGAACTATGGC. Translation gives CASSLVGANYG. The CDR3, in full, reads CASSLVGANYGYTF.

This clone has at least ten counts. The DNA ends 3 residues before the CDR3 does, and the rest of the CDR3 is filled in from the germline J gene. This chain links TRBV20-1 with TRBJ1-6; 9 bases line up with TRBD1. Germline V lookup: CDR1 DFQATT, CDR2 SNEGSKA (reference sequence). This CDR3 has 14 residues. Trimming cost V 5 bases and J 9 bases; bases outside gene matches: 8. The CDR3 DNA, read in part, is TGCAGTGCTTTAGAGGGACAGGGTGGTTCACCC. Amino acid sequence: CSALEGQGGSP. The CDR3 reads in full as CSALEGQGGSPLHF.

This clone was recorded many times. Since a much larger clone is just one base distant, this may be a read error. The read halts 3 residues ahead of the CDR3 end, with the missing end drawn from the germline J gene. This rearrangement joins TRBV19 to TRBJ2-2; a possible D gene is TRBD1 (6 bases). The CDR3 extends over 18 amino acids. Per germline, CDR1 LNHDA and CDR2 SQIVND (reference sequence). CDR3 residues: CASRLSGHYYSGANVLFF. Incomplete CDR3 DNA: TGTGCCAGTAGACTTTCGGGACACTATTACTCTGGGGCCAACGTG.

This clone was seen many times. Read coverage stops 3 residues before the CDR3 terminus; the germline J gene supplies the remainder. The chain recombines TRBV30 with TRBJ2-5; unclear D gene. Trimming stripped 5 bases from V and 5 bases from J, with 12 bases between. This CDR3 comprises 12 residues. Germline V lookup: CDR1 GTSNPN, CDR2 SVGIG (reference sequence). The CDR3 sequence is CAWRRERETQYF. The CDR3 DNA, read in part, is TGTGCCTGGCGGCGCGAGCGCGAGACC.

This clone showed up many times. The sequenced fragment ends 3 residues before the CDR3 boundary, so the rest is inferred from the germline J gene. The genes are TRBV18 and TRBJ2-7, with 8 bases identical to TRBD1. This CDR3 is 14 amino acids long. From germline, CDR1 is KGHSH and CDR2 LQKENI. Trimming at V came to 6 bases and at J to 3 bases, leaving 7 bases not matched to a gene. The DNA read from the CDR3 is TGTGCCAGCTCGTCGGGACAGGTCAGCTACGAG. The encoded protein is CASSSGQVSYE. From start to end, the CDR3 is CASSSGQVSYEQYF.

The part of the CDR3 DNA that was read is TGCGCCAGCAGCCCAGGCTACGAG. As protein: CASSPGYE. The whole CDR3 reads CASSPGYEQYF. This sequence joins TRBV5-1 and TRBJ2-7; D is undetermined. The sequenced fragment ends 3 residues before the CDR3 boundary, so the rest is inferred from the germline J gene. The CDR3 covers 11 residues. V was shortened by 4 bases and J by 3 bases, with 5 bases between the two germline ends. Germline assignment: CDR1 SGHRS and CDR2 YFSETQ. The entire variable domain, with the rest obtained from reference TRBV5-1 and TRBJ2-7, is as follows: KAGVTQTPRYLIKTRGQQVTLSCSPISGHRSVSWYQQTPGQGLQFLFEYFSETQRNKGNFPGRFSGRQFSNSRSEMNVSTLELGDSALYLCASSPGYEQYFGPGTRLTVT.

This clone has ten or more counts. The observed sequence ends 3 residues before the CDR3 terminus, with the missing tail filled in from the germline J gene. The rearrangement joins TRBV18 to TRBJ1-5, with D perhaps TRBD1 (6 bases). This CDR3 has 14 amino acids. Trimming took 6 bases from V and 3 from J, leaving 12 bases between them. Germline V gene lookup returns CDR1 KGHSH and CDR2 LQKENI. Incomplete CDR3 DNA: TGTGCCAGCTCTCCTGGACAGAACAATCAGCCC. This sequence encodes CASSPGQNNQP. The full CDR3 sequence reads CASSPGQNNQPQHF. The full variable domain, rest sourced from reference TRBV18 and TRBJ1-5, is NAGVMQNPRHLVRRRGQEARLRCSPMKGHSHVYWYRQLPEEGLKFMVYLQKENIIDESGMPKERFSAEFPKEGPSILRIQQVVRGDSAAYFCASSPGQNNQPQHFGDGTRLSIL.

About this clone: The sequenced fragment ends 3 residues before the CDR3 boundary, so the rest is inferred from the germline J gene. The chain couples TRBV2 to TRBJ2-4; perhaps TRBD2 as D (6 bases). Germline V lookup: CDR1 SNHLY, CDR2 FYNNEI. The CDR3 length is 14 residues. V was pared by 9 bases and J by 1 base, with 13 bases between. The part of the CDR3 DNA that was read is TGTGCCAGTATAGCGGAATTTGCCAAAAACATT. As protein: CASIAEFAKNI. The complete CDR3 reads CASIAEFAKNIQYF.

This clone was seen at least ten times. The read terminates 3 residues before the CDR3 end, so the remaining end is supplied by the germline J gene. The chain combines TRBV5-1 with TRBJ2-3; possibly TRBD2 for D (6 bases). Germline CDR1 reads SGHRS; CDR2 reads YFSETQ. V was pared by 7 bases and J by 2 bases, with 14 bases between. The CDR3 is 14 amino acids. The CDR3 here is CASARGTNTDTQYF. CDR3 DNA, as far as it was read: TGCGCCAGCGCGCGGGGCACAAACACAGATACG.